This entry is about one T cell receptor (beta chain). This record belongs to a study of patients and donors after allogeneic stem cell transplantation. TCRdb fed the RT-PCR reads into MiXCR, producing one record per CDR3 protein. This table has some 880,000 distinct CDR3 sequences, approximately 19% appearing once. Trimming stripped 3 bases from V and 2 bases from J, with 12 bases between. Germline V gene lookup returns CDR1 LGHNA and CDR2 YSLEER. The CDR3 has 15 amino acids. This sequence was found in a human donor who was either an allogeneic HSCT recipient or a stem cell or donor lymphocyte infusion donor (not recorded which). It is not recorded whose cells these are; they may come from a transplant donor. The chain combines TRBV4-3 with TRBJ2-3, with D possibly matching TRBD2 (6 bases). The sequencing input was blood, either unsorted or a sorted T cell fraction (not recorded which). The CDR3 coding sequence is TGCGCCAGCAGCCAGCAACGGGGGTACACAGATACGCAGTATTTT. Its protein product is CASSQQRGYTDTQYF.